This is a list of T cell receptor beta chains from one sample in a study of CD8 T cells in Susac syndrome. TCRdb fed the immunoSEQ multiplex PCR reads into MiXCR, producing one record per CDR3 protein. The sample records 65,000 to 100,000 distinct CDR3 sequences, 95% to 96% being singletons. The sequenced sample consisted of CD8+ T cells from PBMCs. These receptors were obtained from a human donor with Susac syndrome. The CDR3 runs from the conserved cysteine through the conserved F or W. The D gene is left open where the match is weak. Clone size is shown for a subset of rows, as once, few, many or a class of expanded clone.

>TRBV9|TRBJ1-1|.|.
TGTGCCAGCAGCGTCGGGGGCTCCACTGAAGCTTTCTTT
CASSVGGSTEAFF
>TRBV20-1|TRBJ1-4|.|.
TGCAGTGCTCCCATTGTGGGGGGGGATCCCGTCGACAATAATGAAAAACTGTTTTTT
CSAPIVGGDPVDNNEKLFF
>TRBV16|TRBJ1-6|.|.
TGTGCCAGCAGCATCGGGACCGATTCACCCCTCCACTTT
CASSIGTDSPLHF
>TRBV9|TRBJ2-3|TRBD2|.
TGTGCCAGCGGAAGCGGGGGGGTGGATACGCAGTATTTT
CASGSGGVDTQYF
>TRBV29-1|TRBJ1-2|TRBD1|.
TGCAGCGTCTTCTCAGGGGACAGATATGGCTACACCTTC
CSVFSGDRYGYTF
>TRBV29-1|TRBJ2-3|.|.
TGCAGCGTTGAGGATGGACTGTTCACAGATACGCAGTATTTT
CSVEDGLFTDTQYF
>TRBV30|TRBJ1-1|.|.
TGTGCCTGGGGGGACGGGACAAACACTGAAGCTTTCTTT
CAWGDGTNTEAFF
>TRBV9|TRBJ2-1|.|once
TGTGCCAGCAGCGTAGGGGGGGGCGGGAACAATGAGCAGTTCTTC
CASSVGGGGNNEQFF
>TRBV12-3/TRBV12-4|TRBJ2-5|.|.
TGTGCCAGCCGCGCTCCCGATTGGGAGACCCAGTACTTC
CASRAPDWETQYF
>TRBV30|TRBJ1-1|TRBD1|.
TGTGCCTGGACCATTGGACAGGGAGGAACTGAAGCTTTCTTT
CAWTIGQGGTEAFF
>TRBV4-3|TRBJ1-2|TRBD1|.
TGCGCCAGCAGCCGCGGGACAGCTGGCTACACCTTC
CASSRGTAGYTF
>TRBV19|TRBJ2-1|.|.
TGTGCCAGTAGTATGACGGACGGAGACTACAATGAGCGGTTCTTC
CASSMTDGDYNERFF
>TRBV28|TRBJ2-2|.|.
TGTGCCAGCAGCCAGATCGGGACCGCTACGTGGAACGGGGAGCTGTTTTTT
CASSQIGTATWNGELFF
>TRBV13|TRBJ2-1|.|.
TGTGCCAGCAGTAAAGGCGGGGAGCAGTTCTTC
CASSKGGEQFF
>TRBV5-1|TRBJ2-1|TRBD2|once
TGCGCCAGCAGCCCCTTTAGCGGGGGGGCCAATGAGCAGTTCTTC
CASSPFSGGANEQFF
>TRBV7-8|TRBJ1-5|TRBD1|.
TGTGCCAGCAGCTTACTGCGGCGGGACAGGGACTATCAGCCCCAGCATTTT
CASSLLRRDRDYQPQHF
>TRBV28|TRBJ2-3|.|.
TGTGCCAGCAGTATGGACATTCGACCAGATACGCAGTATTTT
CASSMDIRPDTQYF
>TRBV29-1|TRBJ2-1|TRBD1|.
TGCAGCGGTATTGGACAGGGGTCCTACAATGAGCAGTTCTTC
CSGIGQGSYNEQFF
>TRBV30|TRBJ2-3|.|.
TGTGCCTGGAGTGCAGATACGCAGTATTTT
CAWSADTQYF
>TRBV9|TRBJ2-1|.|.
TGTGCCAGCAGCTCCCGGAATGAGCAGTTCTTC
CASSSRNEQFF
>TRBV9|TRBJ2-1|.|.
TGTGCCAGCAGCCCAGGGAGCATCTCATATCCTTGCTTC
CASSPGSISYPCF
>TRBV5-1|TRBJ2-6|.|.
TGCGCCAGCAGCTTGACCTCCTCTGGGGCCAACGTCCTGACTTTC
CASSLTSSGANVLTF
>TRBV4-2|TRBJ2-5|.|once
TGTGCCAGCAGCCACCATCCCGCGGAGAAAGAGACCCAGTACTTC
CASSHHPAEKETQYF
>TRBV7-8|TRBJ2-1|TRBD2|.
TGTGCCAGCTCTCTATCGGTAGCGGGGATCAATGAGCAGTTCTTC
CASSLSVAGINEQFF
>TRBV20-1|TRBJ1-1|.|.
TGCAGTGCTAGAGGACTAGGGGTGGAAGCTTTCTTT
CSARGLGVEAFF
>TRBV12-3/TRBV12-4|TRBJ2-7|.|.
TGTGCCAGCAGTTTTGAGATCGCCGAGCAGTACTTC
CASSFEIAEQYF
>TRBV29-1|TRBJ2-5|.|.
TGCAGCGTGAGGGGGATTAGCGGGTTAGCAGAGACCCAGTACTTC
CSVRGISGLAETQYF
>TRBV28|TRBJ1-5|.|once
TGTGCCAGCAGTGACAGATATAGCAATCAGCCCCAGCATTTT
CASSDRYSNQPQHF
>TRBV15|TRBJ2-2|.|.
TGTGCCACCAGCAGATGGGTCGGGGGTCCCGGGGAGCTGTTTTTT
CATSRWVGGPGELFF
>TRBV4-2|TRBJ2-6|TRBD1|.
TGTGCCAGCAGCCCCGGACAGGCTTCCTCTGGGGCCAACGTCCTGACTTTC
CASSPGQASSGANVLTF
>TRBV24-1|TRBJ2-2|TRBD1|.
TGTGCCACCAGTGAAACCGGGACAGGGAACGCCGGGGAGCTGTTTTTT
CATSETGTGNAGELFF
>TRBV15|TRBJ2-7|TRBD2|.
TGTGCCACCAGCAGGACCCTTCTCCCTCTAGCGGGAGGCCCCTACGAGCAGTACTTC
CATSRTLLPLAGGPYEQYF
>TRBV29-1|TRBJ1-1|.|.
TGCAGCGTTCCGGGGGCGTGGGATGACACTGAAGCTTTCTTT
CSVPGAWDDTEAFF
>TRBV7-6|TRBJ2-5|.|once
TGTGCCAGCAGCTCAACCACCGGGCAGGGGGAGACCCAGTACTTC
CASSSTTGQGETQYF
>TRBV20-1|TRBJ1-5|.|.
TGCAGTGCTAGGCCGGGCCCAATGCTTAGCAATCAGCCCCAGCATTTT
CSARPGPMLSNQPQHF
>TRBV20-1|TRBJ2-4|.|.
TGCAGTGCTAGAGATCGGGCCCCCGGGGGCAAAAACATTCAGTACTTC
CSARDRAPGGKNIQYF